This T cell receptor beta chain appears in the sequencing data of a study of post-analysis software for immune sequencing data. Study-level information: There were relapsing-remitting, secondary progressive and progressive-relapsing multiple sclerosis among the disease courses included.

As to this clonotype: Antigen: not known. The junction departs from the called germline gene at one end, perhaps through a read error.

The study's findings and limits: Controls showed significantly higher normalized Chao1 diversity than did multiple sclerosis patients. Patients showed TRBV5-6, TRBV5-1 and TRBV20-1 among five TRBV segments more frequent than in controls.

CDR3 size: 17 residues. Libraries were made from TCR beta cDNA, and they carried unique molecular identifiers. T cells numbering roughly 1 to 10 million yielded about 500,000 cDNA molecules. Via MiXCR, TCRdb re-called the PCR reads, giving one row per CDR3 protein. This sample carries 800,000 to 950,000 distinct CDR3 sequences, around 53% of them seen once, and the ten largest clones take 4.6%. The sequence was collected from a girl between 5 and 17 years old with multiple sclerosis. V gene TRBV12-3 or TRBV12-4 combines with J gene TRBJ2-5, with a tentative D call TRBD2 (6 bases). The specimen sequenced was blood. CDR3 bases: TGTGCCAGTAGTTTTCAACTGGATGATGGAGGGCAAGAGACCCAGTACTTC. It codes for CASSFQLDDGGQETQYF.